These 19 T cell receptor beta chains were all obtained from the same sample, sequenced in a study of identical twins. A single record per CDR3 protein comes from TCRdb applying MiXCR to the 5' RACE reads. The sample has fewer than 550,000 distinct CDR3 sequences, more than 13% seen once; the top ten hold 0.95% to 1%. The same specimen was also included in a second study, on yellow fever vaccine responses in identical twins.

Sequencing was performed on CD4+ T cells sorted from blood. The receptors were sampled from a woman between 18 and 30 years old in good health.

This clonotype has a handful of counts. The chain couples TRBV5-6 to TRBJ2-3; D is ambiguous. Germline assignment: CDR1 SGHDT and CDR2 YYEEEE. The CDR3 has 15 amino acids. V was pared by 2 bases and J by 4 bases, with 14 bases between. The CDR3 protein is CASSFWAATADTQYF. CDR3 bases: TGTGCCAGCAGCTTTTGGGCGGCGACGGCAGATACGCAGTATTTT.

In this sample, this clonotype turned up a few times. The CDR3 nucleotides read TGTGCCACCAGCAGGAAGGGGACTAATCAGCCCCAGCATTTT. It codes for CATSRKGTNQPQHF. The rearrangement joins TRBV15 to TRBJ1-5; D perhaps matches TRBD1 (5 bases). The V end lost 3 bases, the J end lost 4 bases, and 10 bases lay between the germline ends. CDR1 is LNHNV, CDR2 YYDKDF, per germline (reference sequence). The CDR3 is made up of 14 amino acids.

The table lists this clonotype with a few counts. The V gene is TRBV24-1, the J gene TRBJ2-4, with 8 bases that match TRBD1. Germline V lookup: CDR1 KGHDR, CDR2 SFDVKD. V was clipped by 0 bases and J by 7 bases; unmatched bases: 4. This CDR3 is 15 amino acids long. In nucleotides, the CDR3 is TGTGCCACCAGTGATTTGAAACAGGGGGGCAACATTCAGTACTTC. Its protein product is CATSDLKQGGNIQYF.

This clonotype turned up a few times. This sequence joins TRBV20-1 and TRBJ1-2; 9 bases fit TRBD1. Looked up from germline, CDR1 is DFQATT and CDR2 is SNEGSKA (reference sequence). This CDR3 region has 15 residues. V shed 6 bases, J shed 7 bases, and the junction held 15 bases outside the gene matches. CDR3 protein: CSAPTRDRASSGYTF. In DNA, the CDR3 is TGCAGTGCCCCGACCCGGGACAGGGCATCGTCTGGCTACACCTTC.

The chain has TRBV2 and TRBJ2-7; 11 bases line up with TRBD1. The germline CDR1 and CDR2 sequences are SNHLY and FYNNEI. The CDR3 covers 14 residues. V shed 5 bases, J shed 5 bases, and the junction held 5 bases outside the gene matches. In nucleotides, the CDR3 is TGTGCCAGCAGTACTCGGACAGGGGGCCACGAGCAGTACTTC. It encodes CASSTRTGGHEQYF.

This clonotype turned up a few times. This rearrangement joins TRBV5-6 to TRBJ1-2; D possibly corresponds to TRBD1 (5 bases). There are 15 residues in the CDR3. Germline V gives CDR1 SGHDT, CDR2 YYEEEE. Trimming removed 2 bases at V and 8 bases at J, with 19 bases between. This CDR3 is CASSFFLSREEGYTF. CDR3 nucleotide sequence: TGTGCCAGCAGCTTTTTCTTATCCAGGGAGGAAGGCTACACCTTC.

This clonotype was detected a few times. This sequence joins TRBV15 and TRBJ2-4; D may be TRBD2 (5 bases). V lost 0 bases and J lost 8, with 8 bases in between. CDR1 and CDR2 from the germline V gene are LNHNV and YYDKDF (reference sequence). This CDR3 contains 13 residues. Written as DNA, the CDR3 is TGTGCCACCAGCAGAGATATCGGGGACATTCAGTACTTC. Its protein product is CATSRDIGDIQYF.

This clonotype was observed many times. The V and J genes are TRBV7-2 and TRBJ2-3; D gene uncertain. Deletions cut 2 bases from V and 3 bases from J, with 6 bases between. CDR3 length: 13 residues. Germline CDR1 is SGHTA and CDR2 is FQGNSA. In DNA form, the CDR3 reads TGTGCCAGCAGCTTATCATGGACAGATACGCAGTATTTT. Its translation is CASSLSWTDTQYF.

This clonotype was detected a few times. V usage is TRBV6-1 and J usage is TRBJ2-7; the match to TRBD2 covers 9 bases. Germline CDR1 is MNHNS and CDR2 is SASEGT. V lost 8 bases to trimming and J lost 4 bases; unmatched junction nucleotides: 9. The CDR3 loop spans 14 amino acids. The CDR3 region is CASRTRREGYEQYF. DNA of the CDR3: TGTGCCAGCCGGACGCGGCGGGAGGGTTACGAGCAGTACTTC.

The rearrangement joins TRBV7-8 to TRBJ2-2; tentative D call: TRBD1 (5 bases). Trimming took off 1 base at V and 4 bases at J, with 13 bases between the two ends. Germline lookup yields CDR1 SGHVS and CDR2 FQNEAQ. The CDR3 has 16 amino acids. CDR3 nucleotide sequence: TGTGCCAGCAGCTTAGGGCCCAGGGCGGTCACCGGGGAGCTGTTTTTT. It is translated as CASSLGPRAVTGELFF.

This clonotype was seen repeatedly, ten times or more. The chain carries TRBV6-1 and TRBJ2-1; possible D gene TRBD2, 6 bases. Between the trimmed V and J ends, which lost 6 bases and 7 bases, there was a span of 16 bases. The CDR3 totals 14 residues. Germline-derived CDR1 and CDR2 are MNHNS and SASEGT. The CDR3 loop reads CASRTGTRKNEQFF. The CDR3 coding sequence is TGTGCCAGCAGAACCGGGACTCGAAAGAATGAGCAGTTCTTC.

This clonotype was observed many times. The rearrangement joins TRBV6-1 to TRBJ2-7, with 7 positions matching TRBD1. Germline values: CDR1 MNHNS, CDR2 SASEGT. The CDR3 is 14 amino acids. V trimming: 7 bases; J trimming: 0 bases; junction bases outside the gene matches: 6. CDR3 amino acids: CASKTGQTSYEQYF. In DNA form, the CDR3 reads TGTGCCAGCAAAACGGGACAGACCTCCTACGAGCAGTACTTC.

The chain is built from TRBV5-6 and TRBJ2-1; 9 nucleotides line up with TRBD1. Germline-derived CDR1 and CDR2 are SGHDT and YYEEEE. CDR3 length equals 16 residues. V lost 2 bases to trimming and J lost 7 bases; unmatched junction nucleotides: 10. This chain's CDR3 is CASSFLGQGRVNEQFF. CDR3 DNA sequence: TGTGCCAGCAGCTTCCTCGGACAGGGGAGGGTTAATGAGCAGTTCTTC.

This clonotype was seen a few times. The chain joins TRBV10-3 to TRBJ2-7; 8 bases fit TRBD2. V shed 6 bases and J 1 base; nucleotides not matched to a gene: 8. CDR1 and CDR2 (germline): ENHRY, SYGVKD. The length of the CDR3 is 15 residues. The CDR3 is CAIRATSGLSYEQYF. The CDR3 DNA reads as TGTGCCATCAGGGCCACTAGCGGTTTATCCTACGAGCAGTACTTC.

V gene TRBV10-1 combines with J gene TRBJ2-1; TRBD2 agrees at 11 bases. The germline V gene encodes CDR1 WNHNN and CDR2 SYGVQD (reference sequence). This CDR3 spans 14 amino acids. J was trimmed by 4 bases and V by 11 bases; bases with no gene match: 7. CDR3 sequence (DNA): TGCGCCGGCCCGGGACTAGCGGAGTACAATGAGCAGTTCTTC. Residues: CAGPGLAEYNEQFF.

The CDR3 protein is CAISVLGEQFF. The CDR3 DNA is TGTGCCATCAGTGTGTTGGGGGAGCAGTTCTTC. The chain is built from TRBV10-3 and TRBJ2-1; no definite D call. CDR1 and CDR2 from the germline V gene are ENHRY and SYGVKD. This CDR3 has 11 amino acids. V was clipped by 4 bases and J by 10 bases, with 8 bases between them.

This clonotype has just one count. The V call is TRBV6-1, the J call TRBJ2-6, with TRBD2 as a possible D gene (6 bases). Germline-derived CDR1 and CDR2 are MNHNS and SASEGT. Trimming removed 5 bases from V and 1 base from J, with 15 bases in between. This CDR3 contains 17 residues. The CDR3 coding sequence is TGTGCCAGCAGTCGGGGAGGAACAAAGTCTGGGGCCAACGTCCTGACTTTC. Translated: CASSRGGTKSGANVLTF.

This clonotype was picked up a small number of times. CDR3 protein: CASSLSQGSINEQFF. The CDR3 DNA is TGTGCCAGCAGCTTATCGCAGGGGTCGATCAATGAGCAGTTCTTC. The V and J genes are TRBV7-3 and TRBJ2-1, with D tentatively TRBD1 (6 bases). V shed 2 bases and J shed 6 bases, with 14 bases lying between them. CDR1 SGHTA and CDR2 FQGTGA come from the germline V gene. This CDR3 has 15 residues.

This clonotype was found many times. J is TRBJ2-5 and V is TRBV6-1; D possibly uses TRBD1 or TRBD2 (5 bases each). V lost 10 bases and J lost 6, with 21 bases in between. CDR1 MNHNS and CDR2 SASEGT come from the germline V gene. The CDR3 covers 14 residues. This CDR3 reads CATTLGASGKTQYF. The CDR3 DNA is TGTGCCACCACCCTCGGGGCCTCCGGGAAGACCCAGTACTTC.